One and the same sample provided the 31 T cell receptor beta chains below, sequenced in a study of OX40 agonist ivuxolimab in advanced cancers. The repertoire was sequenced with immunoSEQ multiplex PCR; TCRdb's copy has only in-frame clones and lacks some. The profile covers 30,000 to 35,000 clones, with over 80% appearing a single time and around a third taken by the ten largest. Sequencing was performed on CD4+ or CD8+ T cells sorted from blood, taken in a trial of the OX40 agonist ivuxolimab. These receptor sequences come from an adult with an advanced solid tumor such as melanoma, head and neck, liver or kidney cancer.

The chain uses TRBV10-3 and TRBJ2-7; 7 bases agree with TRBD2. The junction had 20 bases not matched to a gene; V was cut back by 4 bases and J by 5 bases. The germline gives CDR1 ENHRY, CDR2 SYGVKD. The CDR3 runs 18 residues. CDR3 amino acids: CAISGFSPKASGANEQYF. CDR3 DNA sequence: TGTGCCATCAGTGGATTTTCCCCTAAGGCTAGCGGCGCCAACGAGCAGTACTTC.

The chain is built from TRBV28 and TRBJ2-1; D possibly corresponds to TRBD2 (6 bases). V was clipped by 1 base and J by 9 bases, with 13 bases between them. This CDR3 spans 14 amino acids. The germline CDR1 and CDR2 sequences are MDHEN and SYDVKM. In DNA form, the CDR3 reads TGTGCCAGCAGTTTATCACCCCTGGGGGGTGAGCAGTTCTTC. This gives the protein CASSLSPLGGEQFF.

V usage is TRBV28 and J usage is TRBJ2-7; 7 bases are shared with TRBD1. This CDR3 spans 16 amino acids. Germline V CDR1 and CDR2: MDHEN, SYDVKM. Trimming took 6 bases from V and 0 from J; bases not matched to a gene: 11. The CDR3 loop reads CASRGQAVYNSYEQYF. The CDR3 nucleotides are TGTGCCAGCAGAGGACAGGCAGTCTACAACTCCTACGAGCAGTACTTC.

This chain joins TRBV19 and TRBJ2-5; 12 nucleotides match TRBD2. Germline V gene sequence: CDR1 LNHDA, CDR2 SQIVND (reference sequence). The trim removed 6 bases at V and 5 bases at J, leaving 7 bases unmatched. The CDR3 consists of 15 residues. The CDR3 region is CASSKTSGRGETQYF. Written as DNA, the CDR3 is TGTGCCAGTAGCAAGACTAGCGGGAGAGGGGAGACCCAGTACTTC.

The J gene is TRBJ2-1, the V gene TRBV15; TRBD1 matches 7 bases. Trimming cost V 0 bases and J 10 bases; bases outside gene matches: 6. Germline V gives CDR1 LNHNV, CDR2 YYDKDF (reference sequence). CDR3 length: 14 residues. CDR3 in amino acids: CATSRDKGAREQFF. CDR3 in DNA: TGTGCCACCAGCAGAGATAAGGGGGCGAGGGAGCAGTTCTTC. Filled out from reference TRBV15 and TRBJ2-1, the complete variable domain reads DAMVIQNPRYQVTQFGKPVTLSCSQTLNHNVMYWYQQKSSQAPKLLFHYYDKDFNNEADTPDNFQSRRPNTSFCFLDIRSPGLGDTAMYLCATSRDKGAREQFFGPGTRLTVL.

V usage is TRBV4-3 and J usage is TRBJ2-3; the D is unclear. The CDR3 consists of 15 residues. Germline loops: CDR1 LGHNA, CDR2 YSLEER. Deletions cut 2 bases from V and 0 bases from J, with 9 bases between. The CDR3 nucleotides are TGCGCCAGCAGCCAACGTGGGGTTAGCACAGATACGCAGTATTTT. Residues: CASSQRGVSTDTQYF.

V usage is TRBV9 and J usage is TRBJ2-2; D not resolved. The CDR3 consists of 12 residues. V was trimmed by 0 bases and J by 8 bases, leaving 5 bases between them. Germline-derived CDR1 and CDR2 are SGDLS and YYNGEE. This chain's CDR3 is CASSVAGGELFF. In DNA form, the CDR3 reads TGTGCCAGCAGCGTAGCAGGAGGGGAGCTGTTTTTT.

This chain connects TRBV7-8 to TRBJ1-2; 8 nucleotides agree with TRBD1. This CDR3 comprises 14 residues. V lost 5 bases, J lost 6 bases, and 8 bases stayed unmatched. CDR1 SGHVS and CDR2 FQNEAQ come from the germline V gene. The CDR3 loop is CASSLAGGADGYTF. CDR3 bases: TGTGCCAGCAGCCTTGCAGGGGGCGCGGATGGCTACACCTTC. The full variable domain, its missing parts supplied by reference TRBV7-8 and TRBJ1-2, is GAGVSQSPRYKVAKRGQDVALRCDPISGHVSLFWYQQALGQGPEFLTYFQNEAQLDKSGLPSDRFFAERPEGSVSTLKIQRTQQEDSAVYLCASSLAGGADGYTFGSGTRLTVV.

V and J are TRBV6-4 and TRBJ2-2; TRBD1 agrees at 7 bases. V shed 4 bases and J 3 bases; nucleotides not matched to a gene: 2. The V gene's germline CDR1 is MRHNA and CDR2 SNTAGT. The length of the CDR3 is 14 residues. CDR3 loop: CASSGQGDTGELFF. The CDR3 DNA reads TGTGCCAGCAGTGGACAGGGTGACACCGGGGAGCTGTTTTTT.

The chain couples TRBV5-4 to TRBJ1-3; D is uncertain. V dropped 2 bases and J dropped 4 bases, with 13 bases sitting between them. Germline V gene lookup returns CDR1 SGHNT and CDR2 YYREEE (reference sequence). The CDR3 is 15 residues long. As DNA, the CDR3 is TGTGCCAGCAGCTTCGGACGGATAGACGGAAACACCATATATTTT. It encodes CASSFGRIDGNTIYF.

The CDR3 protein is CASSLQGSRETQYF. The CDR3 DNA sequence: TGTGCCAGCAGCTTACAGGGTTCAAGGGAGACCCAGTACTTC. The chain couples TRBV9 to TRBJ2-5, with D perhaps matching TRBD1 (6 bases). Trimming left V 4 bases short and J 5 bases short, with 15 bases between. The CDR3 runs 14 residues. Germline CDR1 and CDR2: SGDLS and YYNGEE.

The chain uses TRBV5-6 and TRBJ1-1; possible D gene TRBD1, 6 bases. Trimming shortened V by 2 bases and J by 1 base, and 15 bases separated the two germline ends. CDR3 length: 16 residues. The germline V gene has CDR1 SGHDT and CDR2 YYEEEE. The CDR3 sequence: CASSFRPGHQNTEAFF. CDR3 DNA: TGTGCCAGCAGCTTCAGGCCGGGACACCAGAACACTGAAGCTTTCTTT. The full variable domain, rest sourced from reference TRBV5-6 and TRBJ1-1, is DAGVTQSPTHLIKTRGQQVTLRCSPKSGHDTVSWYQQALGQGPQFIFQYYEEEERQRGNFPDRFSGHQFPNYSSELNVNALLLGDSALYLCASSFRPGHQNTEAFFGQGTRLTVV.

DNA of the CDR3: TGTGCCAGCATCCCCGAACCAACTAGCGGGCCCTCCTACAATGAGCAGTTCTTC. Amino acids: CASIPEPTSGPSYNEQFF. The chain recombines TRBV2 with TRBJ2-1, with 9 positions matching TRBD2. The V gene's germline CDR1 is SNHLY and CDR2 FYNNEI. The CDR3 has 18 residues. The junction had 13 bases not matched to a gene; V was cut back by 7 bases and J by 0 bases.

The V call is TRBV28, the J call TRBJ1-5, with TRBD1 matching over 7 bases. Per the germline V gene, CDR1 is MDHEN and CDR2 is SYDVKM. The CDR3 consists of 14 residues. V gave up 6 bases and J gave up 4 bases; unmatched junction bases: 6. CDR3 region: CASRITGENQPQHF. CDR3 DNA sequence: TGTGCCAGCAGAATTACAGGGGAAAATCAGCCCCAGCATTTT.

This clone appeared a few times. V is TRBV30 and J is TRBJ1-1; unclear D gene. The V gene's germline CDR1 is GTSNPN and CDR2 SVGIG (reference sequence). This CDR3 is 13 amino acids long. The germline V and J ends were trimmed by 3 bases and 3 bases, with 11 bases remaining between them. CDR3 in amino acids: CAWSPMGYTEAFF. CDR3 in DNA: TGTGCCTGGAGCCCAATGGGCTACACTGAAGCTTTCTTT.

The chain has TRBV2 and TRBJ2-7; D not certain. From germline, CDR1 is SNHLY and CDR2 FYNNEI. This CDR3 is 11 amino acids long. V was clipped by 3 bases and J by 0 bases, with 0 bases between them. CDR3 sequence reads: CASSDSYEQYF. Written as DNA, the CDR3 is TGTGCCAGCAGTGACTCCTACGAGCAGTACTTC.

V gene TRBV13 combines with J gene TRBJ2-7; D may be TRBD1 or TRBD2 (5 bases each). Trimming removed 5 bases from V and 2 bases from J, with 16 bases in between. This CDR3 has 15 residues. Germline assignment: CDR1 PRHDT and CDR2 FYEKMQ (reference sequence). The DNA of the CDR3 is TGTGCCAGCAGCCAATTGGGACGGGCAGCCTACGAGCAGTACTTC. It is translated as CASSQLGRAAYEQYF.

The chain uses TRBV7-8 and TRBJ2-7; D gene unclear. The CDR3 totals 11 residues. Trimming shortened V by 4 bases and J by 7 bases, and 8 bases separated the two germline ends. CDR1 and CDR2 from the germline V gene are SGHVS and FQNEAQ. CDR3 coding DNA: TGTGCCAGCAGCTGGCTAGGGGAGCAGTACTTC. Translating it yields CASSWLGEQYF.

The J gene is TRBJ1-5, the V gene TRBV6-6; no definite D call. This CDR3 comprises 12 residues. Germline V gene data show CDR1 as MNHNY and CDR2 as SVGAGI (reference sequence). V dropped 5 bases and J dropped 4 bases, with 6 bases sitting between them. CDR3 amino acids: CASSPDNQPQHF. The CDR3 DNA reads TGTGCCAGCAGTCCCGATAATCAGCCCCAGCATTTT.

CDR3 protein: CASSLIGGVGEKLFF. In DNA form, the CDR3 reads TGTGCCAGCAGTTTGATAGGGGGGGTAGGCGAAAAACTGTTTTTT. V usage is TRBV28 and J usage is TRBJ1-4; tentatively, D is TRBD1 (6 bases). Trimming cost V 3 bases and J 8 bases, with 16 bases left between them. Per the germline V gene, CDR1 is MDHEN and CDR2 is SYDVKM. This CDR3 is 15 amino acids long.

This clone is termed medium-sized. CDR3 sequence: CASSFSRSTDTQYF. The CDR3 DNA follows: TGTGCCAGCAGTTTCTCTAGGAGCACAGATACGCAGTATTTT. The rearrangement uses TRBV25-1 and TRBJ2-3; no reliable D call. Germline CDR1 and CDR2: MGHDK and SYGVNS. There are 14 residues in the CDR3. The V end lost 5 bases, the J end lost 0 bases, and 9 bases lay between the germline ends.

In its sample, this clone was seen a few times. Other nucleotide sequences from this sample produce the same CDR3. The V and J genes are TRBV25-1 and TRBJ1-4; no definite D call. The germline V gene encodes CDR1 MGHDK and CDR2 SYGVNS. The CDR3 has 14 residues. V dropped 2 bases and J dropped 7 bases, with 11 bases sitting between them. CDR3 in DNA: TGTGCCAGCAGTGAAGCTGGGTCAGGTGAAAAACTGTTTTTT. As protein: CASSEAGSGEKLFF.

The rearrangement links TRBV13 to TRBJ2-2, with 8 bases fitting TRBD2. The V gene's germline CDR1 is PRHDT and CDR2 FYEKMQ (reference sequence). Unmatched junction bases numbered 2, after V lost 6 bases and J lost 2 bases. The length of the CDR3 is 14 residues. The CDR3 is CASSLAGNTGELFF. Here the CDR3 DNA reads TGTGCCAGCAGTCTAGCGGGCAACACCGGGGAGCTGTTTTTT.

The rearrangement joins TRBV19 to TRBJ1-2; a weak D match, TRBD1 (5 bases). CDR1 is LNHDA and CDR2 is SQIVND in the germline V gene (reference sequence). This CDR3 spans 13 amino acids. V was trimmed by 3 bases and J by 3 bases, leaving 8 bases between them. CDR3: CASSILGDYGYTF. Here the CDR3 DNA reads TGTGCCAGTAGTATCTTAGGGGACTATGGCTACACCTTC.

The V call is TRBV27, the J call TRBJ2-7, with D tentatively TRBD1 or TRBD2 (5 bases each). The CDR3 is 14 amino acids. Trimming left V 3 bases short and J 2 bases short, with 11 bases between. Per the germline V gene, CDR1 is MNHEY and CDR2 is SMNVEV (reference sequence). In nucleotides, the CDR3 is TGTGCCAGCAGTTTGTCGGGACCGACCTACGAGCAGTACTTC. This gives the protein CASSLSGPTYEQYF.

This clone was seen repeatedly, ten times or more. This chain uses TRBV6-5 with TRBJ2-7, with 10 bases matching TRBD2. With V trimmed by 2 bases and J by 2 bases, 0 bases remained unmatched. Germline CDR1 and CDR2: MNHEY and SVGAGI. This CDR3 is 14 amino acids long. The CDR3 sequence is CASSYTSGAYEQYF. The CDR3 DNA sequence: TGTGCCAGCAGTTACACTAGCGGGGCCTACGAGCAGTACTTC.

This chain connects TRBV11-2 to TRBJ2-5; 8 nucleotides line up with TRBD2. CDR1 SGHAT and CDR2 FQNNGV come from the germline V gene. The CDR3 is 16 residues long. V lost 1 base and J lost 2; bases outside the gene matches: 6. The CDR3 region is CASSLAAGGFQETQYF. The CDR3 coding sequence is TGTGCCAGCAGCTTAGCGGCGGGAGGATTTCAAGAGACCCAGTACTTC.

The chain joins TRBV6-6 to TRBJ1-3; D gene ambiguous. This CDR3 is 11 amino acids long. Germline CDR1 MNHNY, CDR2 SVGAGI (reference sequence). Between the trimmed V and J ends, which lost 7 bases and 4 bases, there was a span of 5 bases. CDR3 coding DNA: TGTGCCAGCACGGCGGGAAACACCATATATTTT. Amino acids: CASTAGNTIYF.

The chain joins TRBV6-5 to TRBJ2-2; unclear D gene. CDR1 MNHEY and CDR2 SVGAGI come from the germline V gene. This CDR3 is 13 amino acids long. V was trimmed by 2 bases and J by 6 bases, leaving 7 bases between them. The CDR3 loop is CASSYRASGELFF. In DNA, the CDR3 is TGTGCCAGCAGTTACCGGGCATCCGGGGAGCTGTTTTTT.

This chain uses TRBV7-3 with TRBJ2-3; 7 bases align to TRBD2. CDR1 and CDR2 from the germline V gene are SGHTA and FQGTGA. The CDR3 is 15 amino acids. Trimming took 1 base from V and 1 from J; bases not matched to a gene: 2. CDR3 residues: CASSLKAGGTDTQYF. The CDR3 bases are TGTGCCAGCAGCTTAAAGGCGGGGGGCACAGATACGCAGTATTTT.

This clone was counted once. V usage is TRBV9 and J usage is TRBJ1-3, with TRBD1 matching over 7 bases. This CDR3 has 17 residues. CDR1 is SGDLS and CDR2 is YYNGEE in the germline V gene. The V and J ends lost 0 bases and 0 bases, in that order; junction bases with no gene match: 6. The CDR3 is CASSVARQGDSGNTIYF. In DNA form, the CDR3 reads TGTGCCAGCAGCGTAGCCCGACAGGGAGACTCTGGAAACACCATATATTTT.